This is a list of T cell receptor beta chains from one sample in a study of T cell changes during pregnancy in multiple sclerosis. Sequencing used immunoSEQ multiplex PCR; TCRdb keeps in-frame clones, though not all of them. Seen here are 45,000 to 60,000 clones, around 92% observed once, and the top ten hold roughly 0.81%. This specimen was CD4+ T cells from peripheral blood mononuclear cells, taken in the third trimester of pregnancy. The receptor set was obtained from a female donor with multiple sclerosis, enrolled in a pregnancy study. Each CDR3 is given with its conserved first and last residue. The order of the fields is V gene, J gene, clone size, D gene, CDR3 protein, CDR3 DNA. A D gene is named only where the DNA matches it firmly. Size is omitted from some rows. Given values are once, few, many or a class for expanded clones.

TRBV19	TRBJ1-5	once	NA	CASSEDYSNQPQHF	TGTGCCAGTAGTGAAGACTATAGCAATCAGCCCCAGCATTTT
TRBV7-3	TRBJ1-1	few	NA	CASSLGTPPNTEAFF	TGTGCCAGCAGCTTAGGGACACCCCCGAACACTGAAGCTTTCTTT
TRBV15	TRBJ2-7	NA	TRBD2	CATSRDYRAGGPLEQYF	TGTGCCACCAGCAGAGATTACCGGGCGGGGGGACCTCTCGAGCAGTACTTC
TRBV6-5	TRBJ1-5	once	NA	CASRSGGSGQPQHF	TGTGCCAGCAGGTCCGGGGGATCGGGTCAGCCCCAGCATTTT
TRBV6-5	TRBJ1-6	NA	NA	CASMNRVNSPLHF	TGTGCCAGCATGAACAGGGTTAATTCACCCCTCCACTTT
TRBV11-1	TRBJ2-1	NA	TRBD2	CASSLVLAGGLYNEQFF	TGTGCCAGCAGCCTCGTACTAGCGGGGGGGCTCTACAATGAGCAGTTCTTC
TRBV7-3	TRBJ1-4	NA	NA	CASSRTSNEKLFF	TGTGCCAGCAGCCGAACATCTAATGAAAAACTGTTTTTT
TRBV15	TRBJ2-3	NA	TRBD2	CATSKAGLSTDTQYF	TGTGCCACCAGCAAAGCGGGGCTTAGCACAGATACGCAGTATTTT
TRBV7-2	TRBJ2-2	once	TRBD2	CASSSGLAGTGELFF	TGTGCCAGCAGTAGCGGACTAGCGGGGACCGGGGAGCTGTTTTTT
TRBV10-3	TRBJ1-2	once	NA	CAILSGQNGYTF	TGTGCCATCCTGAGCGGACAGAATGGCTACACCTTC
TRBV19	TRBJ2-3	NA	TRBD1	CATAGGIPTDTQYF	TGTGCCACAGCAGGGGGAATCCCCACGGATACGCAGTATTTT
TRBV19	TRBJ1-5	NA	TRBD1	CASSPSTGGDQPQHF	TGTGCCAGTAGTCCCTCGACAGGGGGGGATCAGCCCCAGCATTTT
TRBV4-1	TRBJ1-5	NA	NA	CASSQDQASNQPQHF	TGCGCCAGCAGCCAAGATCAGGCCTCCAATCAGCCCCAGCATTTT
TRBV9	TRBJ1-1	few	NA	CASSVQDGDTEAFF	TGTGCCAGCAGCGTCCAGGACGGGGACACTGAAGCTTTCTTT
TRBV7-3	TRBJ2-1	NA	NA	CASSLPGLDEQFF	TGTGCCAGCAGCTTACCAGGGCTCGATGAGCAGTTCTTC
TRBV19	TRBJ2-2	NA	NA	CASTFTGPAGELFF	TGTGCCAGTACATTCACAGGTCCGGCCGGGGAGCTGTTTTTT
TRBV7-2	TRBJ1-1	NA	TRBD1	CASKQTPGGTEAFF	TGTGCCAGCAAACAAACTCCAGGGGGCACTGAAGCTTTCTTT
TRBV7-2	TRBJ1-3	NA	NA	CASSPRQAVTIYF	TGTGCCAGCAGCCCCAGACAGGCAGTAACCATATATTTT
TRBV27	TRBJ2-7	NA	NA	CASKEVSGEQYF	TGTGCCAGCAAGGAGGTATCGGGGGAGCAGTACTTC
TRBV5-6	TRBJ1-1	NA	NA	CASSLSTNTEAFF	TGTGCCAGCAGCTTGTCCACAAACACTGAAGCTTTCTTT
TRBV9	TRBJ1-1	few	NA	CASSPGHMVTEAFF	TGTGCCAGCAGCCCTGGACATATGGTCACTGAAGCTTTCTTT
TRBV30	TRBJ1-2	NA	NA	CASGAPGLIGYTF	TGTGCCTCAGGGGCCCCCGGATTAATCGGCTACACCTTC
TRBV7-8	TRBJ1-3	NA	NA	CASSLASTDGNTIYF	TGTGCCAGCAGCTTAGCTTCAACAGATGGAAACACCATATATTTT
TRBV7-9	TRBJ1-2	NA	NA	CASSLSGVGYGYTF	TGTGCCAGCAGCTTATCCGGGGTAGGATATGGCTACACCTTC
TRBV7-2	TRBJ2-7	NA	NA	CASSLEGRGASSYEQYF	TGTGCCAGCAGCTTAGAAGGACGGGGGGCCTCCTCCTACGAGCAGTACTTC
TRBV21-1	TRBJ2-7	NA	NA	CATRGVPEVYEQYF	TGTGCCACCCGGGGGGTTCCTGAAGTCTACGAGCAGTACTTC
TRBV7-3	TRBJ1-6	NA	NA	CASSLGHSPLHF	TGTGCCAGCAGCTTAGGGCATTCACCCCTCCACTTT
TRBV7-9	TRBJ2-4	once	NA	CASSSLTGTSTLQYF	TGTGCCAGCAGCTCTTTAACCGGGACTTCGACTTTGCAGTACTTC
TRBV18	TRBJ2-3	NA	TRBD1	CASSRDRGVTDTQYF	TGTGCCAGCTCTCGGGACAGGGGGGTGACAGATACGCAGTATTTT
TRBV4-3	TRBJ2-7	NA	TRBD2	CASSHRTRGSYEQYF	TGCGCCAGCAGCCATAGAACCCGCGGGAGCTACGAGCAGTACTTC
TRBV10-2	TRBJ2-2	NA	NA	CASGLTGITGELFF	TGCGCCAGCGGACTGACAGGAATTACCGGGGAGCTGTTTTTT